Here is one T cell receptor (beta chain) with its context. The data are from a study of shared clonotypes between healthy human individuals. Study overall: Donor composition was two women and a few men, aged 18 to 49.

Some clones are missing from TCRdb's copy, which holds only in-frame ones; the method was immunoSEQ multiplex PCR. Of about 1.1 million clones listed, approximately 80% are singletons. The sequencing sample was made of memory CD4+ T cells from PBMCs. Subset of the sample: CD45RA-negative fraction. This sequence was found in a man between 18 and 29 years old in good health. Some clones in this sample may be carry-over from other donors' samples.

CDR3: CASRPTGKSSYEQYF. CDR3 nucleotides: TGTGCCAGCAGGCCAACAGGGAAGAGCTCCTACGAGCAGTACTTC. J is TRBJ2-7 and V is TRBV2, with D perhaps matching TRBD1 (6 bases). Trimming removed 6 bases from V and 0 bases from J, with 15 bases in between. The CDR3 is 15 residues long. The germline V gene encodes CDR1 SNHLY and CDR2 FYNNEI. Full variable domain (remainder filled in from reference TRBV2 and TRBJ2-7): EPEVTQTPSHQVTQMGQEVILRCVPISNHLYFYWYRQILGQKVEFLVSFYNNEISEKSEIFDDQFSVERPDGSNFTLKIRSTKLEDSAMYFCASRPTGKSSYEQYFGPGTRLTVT.